A selection of T cell receptor beta chains follows, all from one sample in a study of blood T cell repertoires in COVID-19. Generated by immunoSEQ multiplex PCR, the TCRdb table keeps only in-frame clones and is missing some. The sample contains under 130,000 clones, 65% to 80% of which appear only once. Material: peripheral blood. All receptors come from a woman aged 70 to 79 with acute or convalescent COVID-19. Both conserved end residues are part of each CDR3. Fields, in order: clone size, J gene, V gene, D gene, CDR3 protein, CDR3 DNA. D genes are given only for firm matches. Part of the rows lack a size; the others show once, few, many or a class for expanded clones.

NA | TRBJ1-5 | TRBV18 | TRBD1 | CASSRETGVQPQHF | TGTGCCAGCTCACGGGAGACAGGGGTTCAGCCCCAGCATTTT
once | TRBJ1-5 | TRBV3-1/TRBV3-2 | NA | CASSQADSNQPQHF | TGTGCCAGCAGCCAAGCAGATAGCAATCAGCCCCAGCATTTT
NA | TRBJ2-5 | TRBV5-1 | TRBD1 | CASSLVQGLVETQYF | TGCGCCAGCAGCTTGGTACAGGGGCTGGTAGAGACCCAGTACTTC
NA | TRBJ2-1 | TRBV18 | NA | CASSQFPNEQFF | TGTGCCAGCTCCCAGTTCCCCAATGAGCAGTTCTTC
few | TRBJ2-2 | TRBV5-1 | NA | CATTIQPSTGELFF | TGCGCCACCACTATCCAGCCTAGCACCGGGGAGCTGTTTTTT
NA | TRBJ2-7 | TRBV27 | NA | CASRRGGNYEQYF | TGTGCCAGCCGAAGGGGGGGTAACTACGAGCAGTACTTC
NA | TRBJ2-2 | TRBV9 | NA | CASSVSGDTGELFF | TGTGCCAGCAGCGTATCCGGGGACACCGGGGAGCTGTTTTTT
NA | TRBJ1-5 | TRBV2 | NA | CASSAGPRAQPQHF | TGTGCCAGCAGCGCGGGACCTCGGGCTCAGCCCCAGCATTTT
few | TRBJ2-7 | TRBV3-1/TRBV3-2 | TRBD1 | CASSQVGQGAYEQYF | TGTGCCAGCAGCCAAGTGGGACAGGGGGCCTACGAGCAGTACTTC
once | TRBJ1-3 | TRBV28 | TRBD1 | CASGSQGAGGNTIYF | TGTGCCAGCGGATCACAGGGGGCGGGTGGAAACACCATATATTTT
once | TRBJ1-6 | TRBV7-9 | NA | CASSLSDTQGSPLHF | TGTGCCAGCAGCTTGTCGGACACCCAAGGTTCACCCCTCCACTTT
NA | TRBJ1-1 | TRBV6-6 | NA | CASSYSVTVEAFF | TGTGCCAGCAGTTACTCGGTGACAGTAGAAGCTTTCTTT
NA | TRBJ1-2 | TRBV2 | TRBD1 | CASRAGTGAGHGYTF | TGTGCCAGCAGAGCCGGGACAGGGGCGGGCCATGGCTACACCTTC
few | TRBJ1-1 | TRBV24-1 | NA | CATSEGQYTEAFF | TGTGCCACCAGTGAAGGACAGTACACTGAAGCTTTCTTT
NA | TRBJ2-2 | TRBV5-1 | NA | CATHQGRVGLTGELFF | TGCGCCACCCACCAGGGCAGGGTCGGTTTGACCGGGGAGCTGTTTTTT
NA | TRBJ1-1 | TRBV12-3/TRBV12-4 | NA | CASSVQANTEAFF | TGTGCCAGCAGCGTCCAGGCAAACACTGAAGCTTTCTTT
NA | TRBJ2-6 | TRBV29-1 | NA | CSVEVGLPDSMSGANVLTF | TGCAGCGTTGAAGTTGGGCTCCCGGACAGCATGTCTGGGGCCAACGTCCTGACTTTC
NA | TRBJ2-3 | TRBV21-1 | NA | CASSNWDRGRVTQYF | TGTGCCAGCAGCAATTGGGACAGGGGGCGTGTTACGCAGTATTTT
NA | TRBJ2-5 | TRBV6-2/TRBV6-3 | TRBD1 | CASSGTGGEWETQYF | TGTGCCAGCAGCGGTACAGGGGGAGAGTGGGAGACCCAGTACTTC
NA | TRBJ2-1 | TRBV19 | NA | CASSIGANNEQFF | TGTGCCAGTAGTATAGGCGCCAACAATGAGCAGTTCTTC
few | TRBJ2-2 | TRBV29-1 | NA | CSVVRGIGELFF | TGCAGCGTTGTTCGGGGGATCGGGGAGCTGTTTTTT
NA | TRBJ2-5 | TRBV2 | TRBD1 | CASSVDRGQETQYF | TGTGCCAGCAGCGTCGACAGGGGCCAAGAGACCCAGTACTTC
NA | TRBJ1-1 | TRBV29-1 | NA | CSFRGQKNTEAFF | TGCAGCTTCCGAGGGCAGAAGAACACTGAAGCTTTCTTT
once | TRBJ2-2 | TRBV5-4 | NA | CASSPRARGTGELFF | TGTGCCAGCAGCCCACGAGCCCGGGGCACCGGGGAGCTGTTTTTT
NA | TRBJ2-2 | TRBV30 | NA | CAWSRSGYAGELFF | TGTGCCTGGAGTCGGAGCGGGTACGCCGGGGAGCTGTTTTTT
NA | TRBJ1-1 | TRBV30 | NA | CAWSHTGGTEAFF | TGTGCCTGGAGTCATACCGGTGGCACTGAAGCTTTCTTT
NA | TRBJ1-1 | TRBV2 | NA | CASSGRAENTEAFF | TGTGCCAGCAGTGGGCGGGCGGAAAACACTGAAGCTTTCTTT
NA | TRBJ2-7 | TRBV3-1/TRBV3-2 | TRBD1 | CASRIRQGTEQYF | TGTGCCAGCAGGATACGACAGGGCACCGAGCAGTACTTC
NA | TRBJ2-7 | TRBV10-3 | TRBD1 | CAISEFTGGRYEQYF | TGTGCCATCAGTGAGTTTACAGGGGGGAGGTACGAGCAGTACTTC
NA | TRBJ2-7 | TRBV2 | NA | CASSSTTISYEQYF | TGTGCCAGCAGTTCTACGACTATCTCCTACGAGCAGTACTTC
few | TRBJ1-4 | TRBV12-5 | TRBD1 | CASGLATGGEEKLFF | TGTGCTAGTGGTTTGGCGACAGGGGGTGAAGAAAAACTGTTTTTT
NA | TRBJ2-3 | TRBV4-1 | TRBD2 | CASSQVGAGGDTQYF | TGCGCCAGCAGCCAAGTGGGAGCGGGGGGAGATACGCAGTATTTT
NA | TRBJ1-2 | TRBV5-1 | TRBD1 | CASSSGGNYGYTF | TGCGCCAGCAGTTCAGGGGGCAACTATGGCTACACCTTC
NA | TRBJ2-2 | TRBV7-2 | TRBD2 | CASSLGLVGLAYTGELFF | TGTGCCAGCAGCTTAGGTCTGGTGGGACTAGCCTACACCGGGGAGCTGTTTTTT
NA | TRBJ1-2 | TRBV6-2/TRBV6-3 | NA | CASSQHRSNYGYTF | TGTGCCAGCAGTCAACACAGGAGTAACTATGGCTACACCTTC